The 27 T cell receptor beta chains listed next were all sequenced from one sample in a study of HIV-infected children after antiretroviral therapy interruption. RNA-based 3' RACE libraries used unique molecular identifiers. Each CDR3 protein is one row after TCRdb ran MiXCR on the 3' RACE reads. In the table there are 90,000 or so distinct CDR3 sequences, approximately 6.9% of which are singletons. Treatment meaning: PENTA 11 planned treatment interruption arm or continuous ART arm. Sequencing used CD45RA+ CD4+ T cells from PBMCs, pooled from several time points, obtained from a donor given antiretroviral therapy, either interrupted or continuous. Stated subset: naive CD4+ CD45RA+ CD45RO- T cells. All receptors derive from a pool of human donors with HIV.

The table lists this clonotype with many counts. The J gene is TRBJ2-4, the V gene TRBV10-1, with TRBD2 identical over 10 bases. The CDR3 runs 16 residues. The V and J ends lost 8 bases and 1 base, in that order; junction bases with no gene match: 8. Germline CDR1 reads WNHNN; CDR2 reads SYGVQD (reference sequence). Written as DNA, the CDR3 is TGCGCCAGCGAAGCCAAGGGACTAGCGGCCAAAAACATTCAGTACTTC. Protein sequence: CASEAKGLAAKNIQYF.

The sample holds many counts of this clonotype. V is TRBV6-1 and J is TRBJ2-5, with D maybe TRBD1 (6 bases). The CDR3 totals 13 residues. Germline lookup yields CDR1 MNHNS and CDR2 SASEGT. The V end lost 7 bases, the J end lost 5 bases, and 14 bases lay between the germline ends. The DNA for the CDR3 is TGTGCCAGCAATCTTGGGGGCCGGGAGACCCAGTACTTC. Protein: CASNLGGRETQYF.

This clonotype was counted many times. In DNA form, the CDR3 reads TGTGCCAGCAGCCCCCAGGGGGTAGCCAAAAACATTCAGTACTTC. Translated: CASSPQGVAKNIQYF. The rearrangement uses TRBV4-2 and TRBJ2-4; 7 nucleotides align to TRBD1. This CDR3 is 15 amino acids long. Per germline, CDR1 LGHNA and CDR2 YNFKEQ. Unmatched junction bases numbered 3, after V lost 4 bases and J lost 0 bases.

This clonotype was seen a few times. The chain joins TRBV5-1 to TRBJ1-1; no firm D call. The germline gives CDR1 SGHRS, CDR2 YFSETQ. V was trimmed by 0 bases and J by 2 bases, leaving 14 bases between them. The CDR3 runs 16 residues. This CDR3 is CASSLEWGMRNTEAFF. CDR3 sequence (DNA): TGCGCCAGCAGCTTGGAATGGGGAATGCGAAACACTGAAGCTTTCTTT.

This clonotype has a count of ten or more. The CDR3 DNA sequence: TGTGCCAGCTCACCGACAGACACCTACGAGCAGTACTTC. As protein: CASSPTDTYEQYF. The chain uses TRBV18 and TRBJ2-7; TRBD1 is a possible D gene (5 bases). The germline V gene encodes CDR1 KGHSH and CDR2 LQKENI. The CDR3 extends over 13 amino acids. The V gene lost 3 bases and the J gene lost 2 bases, with 8 bases spanning the gap.

The sample holds many counts of this clonotype. This chain links TRBV30 with TRBJ1-1; 9 bases match TRBD1. The CDR3 totals 11 residues. V shed 6 bases and J 7 bases; nucleotides not matched to a gene: 3. Germline loops: CDR1 GTSNPN, CDR2 SVGIG (reference sequence). The CDR3 DNA sequence: TGTGCCTGCGGACAGGGGATTGAAGCTTTCTTT. Encoded protein: CACGQGIEAFF.

This chain connects TRBV12-3 or TRBV12-4 to TRBJ1-1; D gene unclear. This CDR3 region has 11 residues. The V and J ends lost 7 bases and 11 bases respectively, with 14 bases between them. The CDR3 reads CASTLGVVAFF. CDR3 DNA: TGTGCCAGCACCCTTGGGGTTGTGGCTTTCTTT.

This clonotype was seen ten or more times. The V call is TRBV6-4, the J call TRBJ2-3, with TRBD2 identical over 8 bases. CDR3 length: 14 amino acids. Germline CDR1 MRHNA, CDR2 SNTAGT. The ends lost 0 bases at V and 10 bases at J; junction bases unmatched: 6. The CDR3 reads CASSDSSSGYPQYF. The CDR3 region has the DNA TGTGCCAGCAGTGACTCATCTAGCGGGTACCCGCAGTATTTT.

The sample holds many counts of this clonotype. This chain connects TRBV28 to TRBJ1-5; the D is unclear. Germline values: CDR1 MDHEN, CDR2 SYDVKM. V was pared by 5 bases and J by 7 bases, with 15 bases between. This CDR3 spans 14 amino acids. CDR3 in DNA: TGTGCCAGCAGTCCCGGCCGGGCGGGACAGCCCCAGCATTTT. Translating it yields CASSPGRAGQPQHF.

The chain carries TRBV3-1 and TRBJ1-2, with TRBD1 as a possible D gene (5 bases). CDR3 length: 14 amino acids. V shed 0 bases and J shed 8 bases, with 13 bases lying between them. The germline CDR1 and CDR2 sequences are LGHDT and YNNKEL (reference sequence). DNA of the CDR3: TGTGCCAGCAGCCAAGATCAGGGCGCTGGAGGCTACACCTTC. The encoded protein is CASSQDQGAGGYTF.

This clonotype was counted ten times or more. The CDR3 coding sequence is TGTGCCAGCAGTTTATTCGGGGGCACGAACACTGAAGCTTTCTTT. Its protein product is CASSLFGGTNTEAFF. The genes are TRBV12-3 or TRBV12-4 and TRBJ1-1, with D perhaps matching TRBD1 (6 bases). Trimming shortened V by 2 bases and J by 1 base, and 11 bases separated the two germline ends. This CDR3 spans 15 amino acids.

There are a few counts of this clonotype. The gene calls are TRBV6-6 and TRBJ1-1; TRBD1 agrees at 8 bases. The ends lost 6 bases at V and 3 bases at J; junction bases unmatched: 9. This CDR3 comprises 15 residues. The V gene's germline CDR1 is MNHNY and CDR2 SVGAGI (reference sequence). The CDR3 sequence is CASSSPGQGYTEAFF. The DNA for the CDR3 is TGTGCCAGCAGCTCCCCAGGACAGGGATACACTGAAGCTTTCTTT.

This clonotype has a count of ten or more. V usage is TRBV30 and J usage is TRBJ2-3; D may match TRBD1 or TRBD2 (5 bases each). Trimming cost V 0 bases and J 1 base, with 11 bases left between them. Germline assignment: CDR1 GTSNPN and CDR2 SVGIG (reference sequence). The CDR3 runs 15 residues. CDR3 amino acids: CAWSVLRGGTDTQYF. CDR3 sequence (DNA): TGTGCCTGGAGTGTTTTGAGGGGCGGCACAGATACGCAGTATTTT.

This clonotype was detected many times. This rearrangement joins TRBV5-1 to TRBJ2-7; D possibly corresponds to TRBD2 (6 bases). The CDR3 totals 14 residues. Germline values: CDR1 SGHRS, CDR2 YFSETQ. V lost 4 bases to trimming and J lost 1 base, with 12 bases between them. CDR3 in amino acids: CASSPPGLSYEQYF. The CDR3 DNA reads as TGCGCCAGCAGCCCACCGGGACTGTCCTACGAGCAGTACTTC.

In its sample, this clonotype was seen many times. J is TRBJ2-7 and V is TRBV7-9, with 7 bases lining up with TRBD1. CDR1 is SEHNR, CDR2 FQNEAQ, per germline (reference sequence). The V and J ends lost 10 bases and 0 bases, in that order; junction bases with no gene match: 12. This CDR3 region has 15 residues. The CDR3 here is CAIPRTGVSSYEQYF. The DNA of the CDR3 is TGTGCCATCCCCCGGACAGGAGTAAGCTCCTACGAGCAGTACTTC.

This clonotype appeared many times. V gene TRBV5-6 combines with J gene TRBJ2-7, with TRBD2 matching 13 bases. Germline V gene sequence: CDR1 SGHDT, CDR2 YYEEEE. The length of the CDR3 is 15 residues. V lost 8 bases and J lost 8; bases outside the gene matches: 13. CDR3: CASTRETGLAGQQYF. CDR3 coding DNA: TGTGCCAGTACCAGGGAGACGGGACTAGCGGGGCAGCAGTACTTC.

This clonotype turned up a few times. The CDR3 bases are TGTGCCAGCAGCGTAAGTCCCGGGGGGACTGAAGCTTTCTTT. Protein: CASSVSPGGTEAFF. This chain uses TRBV9 with TRBJ1-1, with a tentative D call TRBD1 (5 bases). Germline V gives CDR1 SGDLS, CDR2 YYNGEE. V lost 1 base, J lost 5 bases, and 12 bases lay in between. CDR3 length: 14 amino acids.

In its sample, this clonotype was seen a few times. The CDR3, as DNA: TGTGCCAGCAGTCTACAGGACACTGGAAACACCATATATTTT. Its protein is CASSLQDTGNTIYF. V and J are TRBV2 and TRBJ1-3; a weak D match, TRBD1 (5 bases). This CDR3 contains 14 residues. In germline, CDR1 is SNHLY, CDR2 FYNNEI. V was shortened by 5 bases and J by 2 bases, with 10 bases between the two germline ends.

This clonotype turned up a few times. J is TRBJ2-2 and V is TRBV3-1, with 8 nucleotides matching TRBD2. J lost 0 bases, V lost 0 bases, and 9 bases had no gene match. Germline V gene lookup returns CDR1 LGHDT and CDR2 YNNKEL (reference sequence). The CDR3 totals 19 residues. This CDR3 is CASSQDYTSGVTNTGELFF. The DNA of the CDR3 is TGTGCCAGCAGCCAAGATTATACTAGCGGAGTAACGAACACCGGGGAGCTGTTTTTT.

This clonotype was picked up many times. CDR3 DNA: TGTGCCAGCAGCACGCCGGGACAGAATCAGCCCCAGCATTTT. Translating gives CASSTPGQNQPQHF. This chain uses TRBV6-6 with TRBJ1-5; 7 bases agree with TRBD1. The CDR3 runs to 14 residues. After removal of 6 bases from V and 4 bases from J, the junction contained 6 bases not matched to a gene. CDR1 MNHNY and CDR2 SVGAGI come from the germline V gene (reference sequence).

At least ten counts were recorded for this clonotype. The V gene is TRBV20-1, the J gene TRBJ1-1; D is possibly TRBD1 (5 bases). Germline CDR1 DFQATT, CDR2 SNEGSKA (reference sequence). The CDR3 sequence is 14 residues long. V lost 7 bases and J 2 bases, leaving 17 bases between the germline ends. The CDR3 DNA reads as TGCAGTGACAGGAAGGCAGCTATTAACACTGAAGCTTTCTTT. Its translation is CSDRKAAINTEAFF.

This clonotype appeared a few times. The rearrangement uses TRBV20-1 and TRBJ1-5; a weak D match, TRBD1 (5 bases). Per germline, CDR1 DFQATT and CDR2 SNEGSKA (reference sequence). V lost 3 bases to trimming and J lost 5 bases, with 20 bases between them. The length of the CDR3 is 16 residues. The CDR3 is CSASRLGAGNDQPQHF. The CDR3 coding sequence is TGCAGTGCTAGTAGACTAGGGGCAGGGAATGATCAGCCCCAGCATTTT.

This clonotype has a handful of counts. The chain joins TRBV6-4 to TRBJ2-1; D uncertain. In germline, CDR1 is MRHNA, CDR2 SNTAGT. The CDR3 sequence is 13 residues long. The V end was cut by 3 bases, the J end by 9 bases, with 12 bases between. CDR3 bases: TGTGCCAGCAGTGATTACAACTATGCTGAGCAGTTCTTC. Amino acids: CASSDYNYAEQFF.

This clonotype was seen a handful of times. V usage is TRBV7-9 and J usage is TRBJ1-5; D remains unclear. Trimming stripped 2 bases from V and 9 bases from J, with 8 bases between. The germline V gene has CDR1 SEHNR and CDR2 FQNEAQ (reference sequence). The CDR3 covers 12 residues. The chain's CDR3 is CASSLPGAPQHF. The CDR3 DNA sequence: TGTGCCAGCAGCTTACCAGGTGCGCCCCAGCATTTT.

This clonotype was seen ten or more times. J is TRBJ2-7 and V is TRBV30; D gene unclear. V dropped 0 bases and J dropped 0 bases, with 9 bases sitting between them. The CDR3 loop spans 14 amino acids. The germline V gene encodes CDR1 GTSNPN and CDR2 SVGIG (reference sequence). CDR3: CAWSVGSNSYEQYF. The CDR3 coding sequence is TGTGCCTGGAGTGTCGGTTCAAACTCCTACGAGCAGTACTTC. Complete variable domain (other parts from reference TRBV30 and TRBJ2-7): SQTIHQWPATLVQPVGSPLSLECTVEGTSNPNLYWYRQAAGRGLQLLFYSVGIGQISSEVPQNLSASRPQDRQFILSSKKLLLSDSGFYLCAWSVGSNSYEQYFGPGTRLTVT.

The sample holds many counts of this clonotype. The gene calls are TRBV10-3 and TRBJ2-7, with TRBD2 matching 8 bases. CDR3 length: 15 amino acids. Trimming cost V 6 bases and J 2 bases; bases outside gene matches: 9. Germline V gene lookup returns CDR1 ENHRY and CDR2 SYGVKD. The CDR3, as DNA: TGTGCCATCAGCGGGAGGGACGTAACCCCCTACGAGCAGTACTTC. Translated: CAISGRDVTPYEQYF.

The J gene is TRBJ2-2, the V gene TRBV7-2, with TRBD1 matching over 8 bases. CDR3 length: 15 residues. Germline CDR1 SGHTA, CDR2 FQGNSA. Losses at the gene ends were 3 bases for V and 0 bases for J; bases not matched to a gene: 0. The CDR3 DNA is TGTGCCAGCAGCTTGACAGGGGCGAACACCGGGGAGCTGTTTTTT. It yields the protein CASSLTGANTGELFF.